This paragraph reports one T cell receptor (beta chain). What it binds is not known. This record comes from a study of cytomegalovirus exposure and HLA in healthy donors. Study-level findings and limits: Being indistinguishable, some V segments were excluded, TRBV6-2 and TRBV6-3 among them.

Vbeta (60) and Jbeta (13) primers were used in the PCR. Sequencing used immunoSEQ multiplex PCR; TCRdb keeps in-frame clones, though not all of them. Here the sample spans 150,000 or so clones, 70% to 85% being singletons. V dropped 5 bases and J dropped 1 base, with 11 bases sitting between them. Germline CDR1 and CDR2: SGHVS and FQNEAQ. The CDR3 is 14 amino acids. The sequence derives from a young woman in good health and CMV-seronegative. The sequenced sample was PBMCs. The V call is TRBV7-8, the J call TRBJ1-1, with a tentative D call TRBD1 (6 bases). The CDR3 loop reads CASSPRTANTEAFF. In nucleotides, the CDR3 is TGTGCCAGCAGCCCAAGGACAGCGAACACTGAAGCTTTCTTT. The full variable domain, its missing parts supplied by reference TRBV7-8 and TRBJ1-1, is GAGVSQSPRYKVAKRGQDVALRCDPISGHVSLFWYQQALGQGPEFLTYFQNEAQLDKSGLPSDRFFAERPEGSVSTLKIQRTQQEDSAVYLCASSPRTANTEAFFGQGTRLTVV.